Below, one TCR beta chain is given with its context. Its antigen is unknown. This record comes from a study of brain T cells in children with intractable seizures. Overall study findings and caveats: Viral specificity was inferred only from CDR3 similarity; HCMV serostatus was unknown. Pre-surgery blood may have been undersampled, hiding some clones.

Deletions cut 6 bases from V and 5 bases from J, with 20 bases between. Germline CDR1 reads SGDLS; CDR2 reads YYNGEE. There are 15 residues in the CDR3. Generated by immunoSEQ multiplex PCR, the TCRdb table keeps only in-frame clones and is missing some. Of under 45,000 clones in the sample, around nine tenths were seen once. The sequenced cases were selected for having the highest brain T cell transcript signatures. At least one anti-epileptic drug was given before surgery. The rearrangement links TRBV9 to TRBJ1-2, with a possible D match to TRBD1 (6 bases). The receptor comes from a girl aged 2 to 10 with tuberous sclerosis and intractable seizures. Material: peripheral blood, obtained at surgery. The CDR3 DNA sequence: TGTGCCAGCACCGTGGGGGACAATGAATGGTATGGCTACACCTTC. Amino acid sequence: CASTVGDNEWYGYTF.